This T cell receptor (beta chain) emerged from a study of blood T cell repertoires in COVID-19 (TCRdb year 2020). Background for the entire study: The collaborator samples originated in the United States, Italy and Spain and spanned the acute and convalescent phases of COVID-19. The material from the prospective study consisted of cDNA or gDNA derived from T cells, B-cell-depleted T cells, or PBMCs. A freely available public database, intended as a resource for researchers studying the immune response to SARS-CoV-2, is where the repertoires were released. The samples were drawn from two sources: the first 160 participants of the ongoing ImmuneRACE study, and 1,000 to 1,500 subjects contributed by 6 global collaborators. Where available, HLA class I and class II types were taken from metadata supplied by the sample provider and were not determined by assay-based typing. Nearly every sample came with metadata listing a de-identified subject ID, COVID-19 status, age in years and sex. Deeply sampled blood TCRbeta repertoires from subjects exposed to, actively infected with, or recovered from COVID-19 were included in the dataset.

Participants in the prospective study were aged 18 to 89 years, lived in under 30 United States geographic areas, and enrolled through a virtual design. Cohort assignment in the prospective study relied on participant-reported clinical history from a screening survey and a study questionnaire. Recovered participants in ImmuneRACE Cohort 3 were defined by two consecutive negative NP/OP PCR tests, clearance by a healthcare professional, or resolution of symptoms. Mobile phlebotomists in the prospective study collected whole blood, serum and a nasopharyngeal or oropharyngeal swab from every participant. Over a roughly 2-month period, participants in the prospective study had the option of providing additional blood draws and questionnaires. Prospective study blood samples were shipped either frozen or at room temperature before DNA extraction. TCRbeta CDR3 regions were amplified from genomic DNA by means of the immunoSEQ Assay, a bias-controlled multiplex PCR. On the study's bioinformatics: Within the assay, amplification of reference gene primers was used to estimate how many nucleated cells each sample contained. To quantify the absolute abundance of each unique TCRbeta CDR3 rearrangement, sequence reads were collapsed and filtered. For each sample, productive Simpson clonality was calculated by taking the square root of Simpson's diversity index across productive rearrangements. As stored in TCRdb, this immuneACCESS dataset retains in-frame rearrangements with V and J assigned. A fraction of the clones does not appear; measured against another copy, unresolved V genes explain less than half of the discrepancy, and the remainder lacks a known reason. The DNA was the basis for D and trimming; V, J and clone size are from that table. This sample gives about 240,000 clones in total; 75% to 90% of them show up just once. The top ten hold 4.1% of the sample.

As regards this clone: Its antigen is not yet known. Per-base qualities were not stored, and no clone one base away is much larger.

General conclusions and limits of the study: Clinical and demographic metadata were provided uncurated, with the amount varying by source and participant.

The CDR3 has 14 amino acids, counting the end cysteine and phenylalanine. Of the read, only the CDR3 DNA is kept; its 42 bases are in frame from base 1. Sequences SQVTM (CDR1) and ANQGSEA (CDR2) are obtained from the germline V gene. Trimming accounts for 4 bases at V and 8 bases at J, while the number of junction bases matched to no gene is 13. Recombination linked TRBV29-1 to TRBJ1-2, with 7 junctional bases fitting TRBD1. The sequencing input was PBMCs or T cells enriched from blood (not recorded which). The sequence was obtained from a woman aged 30 to 39 who had recovered from COVID-19. CDR3 loop: CSVVLPRDSGGYTF. The bases read TGCAGCGTTGTTCTTCCTAGGGACAGTGGAGGCTACACCTTC.